The source of this TCR beta chain is a study of blood T cell repertoires in COVID-19. Overall study: Material from acute and convalescent COVID-19 was sourced from the United States, Italy and Spain. T cells, B-cell-depleted T cells, or PBMCs provided the cDNA or gDNA that served as material.

Trimming took 7 bases from V and 5 from J, leaving 14 bases between them. CDR3 length equals 12 residues. Germline values: CDR1 SQVTM, CDR2 ANQGSEA. Sequenced by immunoSEQ multiplex PCR; TCRdb stores in-frame clones only, minus some. The top ten hold roughly 17% of the sample, which has nearly 100,000 clones, about 81% seen once. Sequenced sample: peripheral blood. This TCR came from a woman aged 60-75 years with acute or convalescent COVID-19. V gene TRBV29-1 combines with J gene TRBJ1-1, with D maybe TRBD1 (5 bases). The CDR3 coding sequence is TGCAGCGCCGCAATCGGACATACTGAAGCTTTCTTT. This sequence encodes CSAAIGHTEAFF.